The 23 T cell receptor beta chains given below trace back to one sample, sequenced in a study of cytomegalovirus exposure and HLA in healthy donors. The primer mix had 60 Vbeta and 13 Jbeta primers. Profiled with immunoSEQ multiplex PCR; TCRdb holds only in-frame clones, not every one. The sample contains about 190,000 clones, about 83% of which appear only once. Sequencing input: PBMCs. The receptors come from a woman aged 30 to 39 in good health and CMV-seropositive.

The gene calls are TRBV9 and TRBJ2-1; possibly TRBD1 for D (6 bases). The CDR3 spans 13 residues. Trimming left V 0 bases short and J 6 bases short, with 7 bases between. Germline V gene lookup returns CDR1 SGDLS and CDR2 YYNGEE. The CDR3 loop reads CASSVEDSNEQFF. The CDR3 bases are TGTGCCAGCAGCGTAGAGGACAGCAATGAGCAGTTCTTC.

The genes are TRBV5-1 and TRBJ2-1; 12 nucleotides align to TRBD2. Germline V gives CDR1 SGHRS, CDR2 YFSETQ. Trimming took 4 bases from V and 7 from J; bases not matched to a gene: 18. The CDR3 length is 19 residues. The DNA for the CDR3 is TGCGCCAGCAGCCTGGGGAGACTAGCGGGAGAACTATTTGGAAATGAGCAGTTCTTC. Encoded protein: CASSLGRLAGELFGNEQFF.

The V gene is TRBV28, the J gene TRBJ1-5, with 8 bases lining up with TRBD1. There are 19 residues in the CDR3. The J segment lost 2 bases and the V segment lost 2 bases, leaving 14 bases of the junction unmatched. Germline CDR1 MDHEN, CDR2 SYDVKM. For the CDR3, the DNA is TGTGCCAGCAGTTTACCCGGGACAGGCGCATCACCTGGCAATCAGCCCCAGCATTTT. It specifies CASSLPGTGASPGNQPQHF.

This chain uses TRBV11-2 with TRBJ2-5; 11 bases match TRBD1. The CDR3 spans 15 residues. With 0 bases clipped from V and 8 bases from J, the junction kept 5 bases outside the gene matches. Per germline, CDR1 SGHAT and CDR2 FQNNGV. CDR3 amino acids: CASSLDGGQGVTQYF. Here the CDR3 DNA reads TGTGCCAGCAGCTTAGATGGGGGACAGGGGGTCACCCAGTACTTC.

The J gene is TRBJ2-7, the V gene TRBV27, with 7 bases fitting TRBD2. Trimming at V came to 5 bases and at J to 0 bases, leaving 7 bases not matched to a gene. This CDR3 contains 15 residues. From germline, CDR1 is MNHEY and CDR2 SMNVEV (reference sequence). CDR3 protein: CASSSRWGGSYEQYF. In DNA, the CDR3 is TGTGCCAGCAGTAGTAGATGGGGGGGCTCCTACGAGCAGTACTTC.

CDR3 sequence: CASRPPGQLNQPQHF. CDR3 bases: TGTGCCAGCAGGCCCCCGGGACAACTCAATCAGCCCCAGCATTTT. The rearrangement joins TRBV6-5 to TRBJ1-5, with a tentative D call TRBD1 (6 bases). The CDR3 contains 15 residues. V was clipped by 6 bases and J by 3 bases, with 15 bases between them. Germline CDR1 is MNHEY and CDR2 is SVGAGI.

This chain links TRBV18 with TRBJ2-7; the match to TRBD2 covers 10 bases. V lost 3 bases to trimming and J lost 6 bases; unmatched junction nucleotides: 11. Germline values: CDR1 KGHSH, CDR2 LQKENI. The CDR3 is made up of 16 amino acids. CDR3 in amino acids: CASSPVSAGGLSEQYF. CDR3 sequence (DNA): TGTGCCAGCTCACCCGTTTCAGCGGGAGGGTTATCCGAGCAGTACTTC.

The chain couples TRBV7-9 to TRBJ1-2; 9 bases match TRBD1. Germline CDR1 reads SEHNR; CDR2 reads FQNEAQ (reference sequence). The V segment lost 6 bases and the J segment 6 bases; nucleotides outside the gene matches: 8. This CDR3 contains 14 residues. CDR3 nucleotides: TGTGCCAGCAGTAAAGGACAGGGGATCAATGGCTACACCTTC. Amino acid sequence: CASSKGQGINGYTF.

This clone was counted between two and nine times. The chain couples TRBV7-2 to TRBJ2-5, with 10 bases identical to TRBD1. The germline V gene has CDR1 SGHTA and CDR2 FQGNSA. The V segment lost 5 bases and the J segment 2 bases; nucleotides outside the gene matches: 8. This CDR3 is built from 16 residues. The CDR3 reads CASSPWTGGTQETQYF. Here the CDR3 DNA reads TGTGCCAGCAGCCCGTGGACAGGGGGGACGCAAGAGACCCAGTACTTC.

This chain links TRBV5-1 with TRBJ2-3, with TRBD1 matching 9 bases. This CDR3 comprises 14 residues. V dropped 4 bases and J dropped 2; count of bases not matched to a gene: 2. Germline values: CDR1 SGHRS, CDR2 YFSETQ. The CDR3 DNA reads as TGCGCCAGCAGCCTACAGGGGGCCACAGATACGCAGTATTTT. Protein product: CASSLQGATDTQYF.

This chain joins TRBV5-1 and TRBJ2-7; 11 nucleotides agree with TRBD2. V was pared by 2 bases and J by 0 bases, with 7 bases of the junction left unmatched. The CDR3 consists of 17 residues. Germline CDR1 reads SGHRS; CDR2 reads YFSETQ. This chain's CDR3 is CASSFRLAGTSSYEQYF. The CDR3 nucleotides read TGCGCCAGCAGCTTTCGACTAGCGGGAACCAGCTCCTACGAGCAGTACTTC.

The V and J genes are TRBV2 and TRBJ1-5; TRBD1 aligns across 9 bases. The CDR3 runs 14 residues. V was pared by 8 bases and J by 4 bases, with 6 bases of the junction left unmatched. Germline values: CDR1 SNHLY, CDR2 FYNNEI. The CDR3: CASGLDRGNQPQHF. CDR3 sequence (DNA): TGTGCCAGCGGGCTCGACAGGGGGAATCAGCCCCAGCATTTT.

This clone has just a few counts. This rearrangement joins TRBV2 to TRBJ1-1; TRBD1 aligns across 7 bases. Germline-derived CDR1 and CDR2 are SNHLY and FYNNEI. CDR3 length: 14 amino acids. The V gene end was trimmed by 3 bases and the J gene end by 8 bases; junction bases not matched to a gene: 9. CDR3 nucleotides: TGTGCCAGCAGTGACCCCAGGGGGAGAATCGAAGCTTTCTTT. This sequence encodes CASSDPRGRIEAFF.

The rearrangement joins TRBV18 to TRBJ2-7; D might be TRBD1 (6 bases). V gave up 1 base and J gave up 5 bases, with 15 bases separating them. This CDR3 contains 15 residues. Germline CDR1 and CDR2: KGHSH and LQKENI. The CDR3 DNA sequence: TGTGCCAGCTCACCACTGCCAGGGGAACGCCACGAGCAGTACTTC. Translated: CASSPLPGERHEQYF.

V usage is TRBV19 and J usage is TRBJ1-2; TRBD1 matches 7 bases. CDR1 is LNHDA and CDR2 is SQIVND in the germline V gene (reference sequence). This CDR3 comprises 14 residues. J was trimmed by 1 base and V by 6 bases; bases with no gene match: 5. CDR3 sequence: CASRTGQYNYGYTF. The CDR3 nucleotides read TGTGCCAGTAGAACGGGACAGTATAACTATGGCTACACCTTC.

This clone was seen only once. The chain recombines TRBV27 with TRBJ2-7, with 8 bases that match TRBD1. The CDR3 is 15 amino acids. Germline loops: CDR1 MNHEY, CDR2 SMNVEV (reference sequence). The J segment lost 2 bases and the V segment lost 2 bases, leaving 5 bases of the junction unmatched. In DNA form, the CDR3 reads TGTGCCAGCAGTTTAAGACAGGGGCGTCCCTACGAGCAGTACTTC. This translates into CASSLRQGRPYEQYF.

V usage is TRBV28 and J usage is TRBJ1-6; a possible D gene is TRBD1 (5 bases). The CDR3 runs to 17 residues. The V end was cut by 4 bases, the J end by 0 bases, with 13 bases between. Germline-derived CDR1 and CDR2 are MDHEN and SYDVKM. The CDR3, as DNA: TGTGCCAGCAGTTCTACAGGTCCTAGCTCCTATAATTCACCCCTCCACTTT. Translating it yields CASSSTGPSSYNSPLHF.

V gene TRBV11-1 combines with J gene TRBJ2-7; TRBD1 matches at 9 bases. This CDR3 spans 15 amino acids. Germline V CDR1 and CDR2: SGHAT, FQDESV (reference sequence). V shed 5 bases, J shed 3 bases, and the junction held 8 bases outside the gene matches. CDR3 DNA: TGTGCCAGCAGCCCCGGGACAGGGATTATCTACGAGCAGTACTTC. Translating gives CASSPGTGIIYEQYF.

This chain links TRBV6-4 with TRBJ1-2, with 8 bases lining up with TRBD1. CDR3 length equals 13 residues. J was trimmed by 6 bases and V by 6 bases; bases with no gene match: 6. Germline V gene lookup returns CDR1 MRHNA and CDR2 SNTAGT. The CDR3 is CASRASGGDGYTF. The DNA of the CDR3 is TGTGCCAGCAGAGCTTCAGGGGGCGATGGCTACACCTTC.

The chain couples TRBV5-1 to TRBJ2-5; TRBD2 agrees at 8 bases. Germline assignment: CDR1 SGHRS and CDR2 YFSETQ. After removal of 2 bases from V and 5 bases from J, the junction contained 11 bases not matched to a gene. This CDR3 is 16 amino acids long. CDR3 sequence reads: CASSLGHTSGGETQYF. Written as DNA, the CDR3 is TGCGCCAGCAGCTTAGGACATACTAGCGGTGGGGAGACCCAGTACTTC.

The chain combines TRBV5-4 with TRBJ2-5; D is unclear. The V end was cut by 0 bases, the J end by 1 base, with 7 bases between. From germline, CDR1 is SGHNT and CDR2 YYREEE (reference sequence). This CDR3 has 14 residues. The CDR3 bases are TGTGCCAGCAGCTTGGCCAACAGCCAAGAGACCCAGTACTTC. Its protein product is CASSLANSQETQYF.

The CDR3 here is CASSPGDYNEQFF. The CDR3 DNA reads TGTGCCAGCTCCCCGGGGGATTACAATGAGCAGTTCTTC. The rearrangement joins TRBV18 to TRBJ2-1; tentative D call: TRBD2 (6 bases). The CDR3 has 13 residues. Trimming took 6 bases from V and 4 from J, leaving 10 bases between them. Per the germline V gene, CDR1 is KGHSH and CDR2 is LQKENI.

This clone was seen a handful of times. This chain's CDR3 is CASSAAGGVYNEQFF. The DNA for the CDR3 is TGTGCCAGCAGCGCCGCGGGGGGGGTTTACAATGAGCAGTTCTTC. This rearrangement joins TRBV9 to TRBJ2-1; 9 bases match TRBD2. Per the germline V gene, CDR1 is SGDLS and CDR2 is YYNGEE. The J segment lost 4 bases and the V segment lost 3 bases, leaving 5 bases of the junction unmatched. The CDR3 is 15 residues long.